The sequence of this TCR beta chain was determined in a study of a mutant IDH1 vaccine in newly diagnosed glioma. Looking at the study overall: Vaccination began 4-6 weeks post radiotherapy alone, or with temozolomide cycles.

Specified time point: week 11, during vaccination. With topical imiquimod, each dose of the vaccine consisted of 300 ug of mutant IDH1 20-mer peptide. The CDR3 is 16 amino acids. The V gene end was trimmed by 9 bases and the J gene end by 0 bases; junction bases not matched to a gene: 8. Germline V gene sequence: CDR1 LNHNV, CDR2 YYDKDF (reference sequence). Concerning this clone: Its target is unknown.

The table came from immunoSEQ multiplex PCR; TCRdb's copy has only in-frame clones and leaves some out. Found here are 100,000 to 150,000 clones, around 80% of them singletons; the top ten hold 4.5% to 6%. The chain joins TRBV15 to TRBJ2-6; TRBD1 matches 7 bases. The specimen comprised PBMCs, sampled from a glioma patient whose treatment included an IDH1 peptide vaccine. This receptor was identified in a middle-aged man with glioma. The CDR3 protein is CATSMGQFSGANVLTF. Here the CDR3 DNA reads TGTGCCACAAGTATGGGACAGTTCTCTGGGGCCAACGTCCTGACTTTC.